These 10 T cell receptor beta chains share one sample of origin, sequenced in a study of beta chain features in type 1 diabetes. Expressed TCRB transcripts were sequenced because the isolated RNA had all been reverse transcribed beforehand. Method: immunoSEQ multiplex PCR; TCRdb's copy keeps in-frame clones and lacks some. Among around 290,000 clones, about 7.8% were seen once, and the ten largest hold more than 0.8%. The sample taken for sequencing was central memory CD4+ T cells from blood. Source of these receptors: a woman aged 18-29 years in good health.

This clone was detected many times. The identical CDR3 is also encoded by other nucleotide sequences in the sample. The genes are TRBV9 and TRBJ2-3, with 7 bases matching TRBD1. The CDR3 runs to 15 residues. V lost 0 bases and J lost 1; bases outside the gene matches: 2. From germline, CDR1 is SGDLS and CDR2 YYNGEE. The CDR3 sequence is CASSVVQGGTDTQYF. CDR3 nucleotides: TGTGCCAGCAGCGTAGTTCAGGGGGGCACAGATACGCAGTATTTT. The variable domain in full, with the rest retrieved from reference TRBV9 and TRBJ2-3, is DSGVTQTPKHLITATGQRVTLRCSPRSGDLSVYWYQQSLDQGLQFLIQYYNGEERAKGNILERFSAQQFPDLHSELNLSSLELGDSALYFCASSVVQGGTDTQYFGPGTRLTVL.

This clone came up a few times. This chain links TRBV19 with TRBJ1-4; possibly TRBD1 for D (6 bases). Trimming took off 7 bases at V and 7 bases at J, with 16 bases between the two ends. The V gene's germline CDR1 is LNHDA and CDR2 SQIVND (reference sequence). This CDR3 has 14 residues. Here the CDR3 DNA reads TGTGCCAGTACTTTTTTACAGGGTTCTGAAAAACTGTTTTTT. The encoded protein is CASTFLQGSEKLFF.

The gene calls are TRBV7-8 and TRBJ2-2; no clear D gene. V was trimmed by 6 bases and J by 3 bases, leaving 5 bases between them. The CDR3 spans 12 residues. The V gene's germline CDR1 is SGHVS and CDR2 FQNEAQ. CDR3 sequence: CASRLDTGELFF. CDR3 coding DNA: TGTGCCAGCAGGTTGGACACCGGGGAGCTGTTTTTT.

The V and J genes are TRBV11-3 and TRBJ2-6; D is uncertain. The length of the CDR3 is 17 residues. Germline-derived CDR1 and CDR2 are SGHNT and YENEEA. The V gene lost 1 base and the J gene lost 3 bases, with 13 bases spanning the gap. CDR3 bases: TGTGCCAGCAGCTTAGCCAGCCGACTGGGTGGGGCCAACGTCCTGACTTTC. Translating it yields CASSLASRLGGANVLTF.

The chain employs TRBV7-3 and TRBJ1-5, with D unresolved. With 2 bases removed from V and 0 bases from J, the gap between germline ends came to 5 bases. The germline gives CDR1 SGHTA, CDR2 FQGTGA. The CDR3 loop spans 14 amino acids. The CDR3 DNA reads as TGTGCCAGCAGCTTAGATGGTAGCAATCAGCCCCAGCATTTT. Amino acid sequence: CASSLDGSNQPQHF.

J is TRBJ2-1 and V is TRBV7-9; D is uncertain. Germline V gene data show CDR1 as SEHNR and CDR2 as FQNEAQ (reference sequence). The CDR3 covers 12 residues. The V and J ends lost 5 bases and 9 bases respectively, with 11 bases between them. CDR3 DNA sequence: TGTGCCAGCAGCCTCGACCACGCTGAGCAGTTCTTC. As protein: CASSLDHAEQFF.

This clone showed up just a few times. This chain connects TRBV30 to TRBJ2-5; D is unclear. The DNA matches TRBJ2-7 better at its end, which makes the J call doubtful. The CDR3 is 11 residues long. Germline V gene lookup returns CDR1 GTSNPN and CDR2 SVGIG (reference sequence). CDR3: CAWNFGHEQYF. The DNA for the CDR3 is TGTGCCTGGAATTTCGGCCACGAGCAGTACTTC.

This clone was seen more than once but under ten times. The V and J genes are TRBV7-7 and TRBJ2-1; 9 bases match TRBD1. The CDR3 has 15 amino acids. J lost 7 bases, V lost 8 bases, and 12 bases had no gene match. Germline CDR1 is SSHAT and CDR2 is FNYEAQ (reference sequence). In DNA, the CDR3 is TGTGCCAGCGGATCCGGGACAGGGCCTCAAAATGAGCAGTTCTTC. It is translated as CASGSGTGPQNEQFF.

The chain carries TRBV29-1 and TRBJ2-5; a weak D match, TRBD2 (7 bases). Germline values: CDR1 SQVTM, CDR2 ANQGSEA. Deletions cut 6 bases from V and 3 bases from J, with 11 bases between. CDR3 length: 12 residues. The CDR3 reads CSVGGGEETQYF. Written as DNA, the CDR3 is TGCAGCGTAGGGGGGGGCGAAGAGACCCAGTACTTC.

The chain employs TRBV7-2 and TRBJ1-1; D gene uncertain. CDR1 is SGHTA and CDR2 is FQGNSA in the germline V gene. The CDR3 has 13 residues. The ends were cut back, 3 bases at V and 4 bases at J, with 9 bases in the middle. The CDR3 region is CASSFGAVTEAFF. For the CDR3, the DNA is TGTGCCAGCAGCTTTGGTGCGGTCACTGAAGCTTTCTTT.